A single sample gave rise to the 2 T cell receptor beta chains below, sequenced in a study of blood T cells in healthy people across ages. A second PCR, run for about 7 to 11 cycles, used a sample-barcoded 5' primer plus a J-beta primer mix. Each CDR3 protein gets one entry after TCRdb re-called the 5' RACE reads with MiXCR. The profile shows 500,000 to 550,000 distinct CDR3 sequences, about 24% of them singletons. These data were likewise used in another study, on T cells of mothers and their children.

The sequenced sample consisted of blood. Receptors were obtained from a boy younger than 18 in good health.

The gene calls are TRBV28 and TRBJ2-2; 7 bases fit TRBD1. The CDR3 spans 15 residues. V was pared by 5 bases and J by 1 base, with 4 bases of the junction left unmatched. Germline V gene data show CDR1 as MDHEN and CDR2 as SYDVKM. For the CDR3, the DNA is TGTGCCAGCAGTCTGGGACAGCTGAACACCGGGGAGCTGTTTTTT. Protein: CASSLGQLNTGELFF.

There are a few counts of this clonotype. V and J are TRBV7-2 and TRBJ2-5; TRBD2 agrees at 8 bases. V shed 2 bases and J 4 bases; nucleotides not matched to a gene: 12. CDR3 length equals 17 residues. Per the germline V gene, CDR1 is SGHTA and CDR2 is FQGNSA. CDR3 nucleotide sequence: TGTGCCAGCAGCTTAAGGGGCGGGAGGCCTTCCCCAGAGACCCAGTACTTC. It yields the protein CASSLRGGRPSPETQYF. Full variable domain (rest looked up from reference TRBV7-2 and TRBJ2-5): GAGVSQSPSNKVTEKGKDVELRCDPISGHTALYWYRQSLGQGLEFLIYFQGNSAPDKSGLPSDRFSAERTGGSVSTLTIQRTQQEDSAVYLCASSLRGGRPSPETQYFGPGTRLLVL.